These T cell receptor beta chains were read from a single sample in a study of OX40 agonist ivuxolimab in advanced cancers. Generated by immunoSEQ multiplex PCR, the TCRdb table keeps only in-frame clones and is missing some. The table records about 48,000 clones, 70% to 90% of them present only once. The sample was CD4+ or CD8+ T cells sorted from blood, taken in a trial of the OX40 agonist ivuxolimab. The origin of the receptors is an adult with an advanced solid tumor such as melanoma, head and neck, liver or kidney cancer. Each CDR3 is given with its conserved first and last residue. The D gene is left open where the match is weak. A row's size may be missing; if present it is once, few, many or a size class.

d_gene,abundance,j_gene,v_gene,CDR3aa,CDR3nt
TRBD1,.,TRBJ2-7,TRBV4-3,CASSRYLQGGEQYF,TGCGCCAGCAGCCGATACTTACAGGGGGGCGAGCAGTACTTC
.,.,TRBJ2-7,TRBV27,CASSPGFGYEQYF,TGTGCCAGCAGTCCGGGGTTCGGCTACGAGCAGTACTTC
TRBD1,.,TRBJ2-5,TRBV6-5,CASSYWGQGHQETQYF,TGTGCCAGCAGTTACTGGGGACAGGGGCACCAAGAGACCCAGTACTTC
TRBD1,.,TRBJ1-1,TRBV6-5,CASSWGTGHTEAFF,TGTGCCAGCAGTTGGGGGACAGGTCACACTGAAGCTTTCTTT
TRBD2,.,TRBJ2-7,TRBV5-1,CASSSGGNYEQYF,TGCGCCAGCAGCTCGGGGGGGAACTACGAGCAGTACTTC
TRBD2,many,TRBJ2-3,TRBV19,CASSIAGGGTDTQYF,TGTGCCAGTAGTATAGCGGGGGGGGGCACAGATACGCAGTATTTT
.,.,TRBJ1-2,TRBV4-3,CASSQASSWEGYTF,TGCGCCAGCAGCCAAGCTAGTTCCTGGGAAGGCTACACCTTC
TRBD1,many,TRBJ1-2,TRBV9,CASSDSLRPGQINYGYTF,TGTGCCAGCAGCGACTCCCTTCGACCGGGACAGATTAACTATGGCTACACCTTC
.,.,TRBJ2-5,TRBV7-2,CASSHGGTVETQYF,TGTGCCAGCAGCCACGGGGGTACCGTCGAGACCCAGTACTTC
.,.,TRBJ2-5,TRBV10-1,CASSERGANQETQYF,TGCGCCAGCAGTGAGAGAGGGGCCAACCAAGAGACCCAGTACTTC
TRBD1,.,TRBJ1-4,TRBV9,CASSAGTGDEKLFF,TGTGCCAGCAGCGCCGGGACAGGGGATGAAAAACTGTTTTTT
.,.,TRBJ2-2,TRBV7-3,CASSLGAQGRTGELFF,TGTGCCAGCAGCTTAGGAGCGCAGGGAAGGACCGGGGAGCTGTTTTTT
.,.,TRBJ2-3,TRBV29-1,CSLRPGLLLTDTQYF,TGCAGCCTCCGACCGGGACTCCTACTCACAGATACGCAGTATTTT
.,once,TRBJ2-5,TRBV28,CASRDVRWLETQYF,TGTGCCAGCAGAGACGTCAGGTGGCTAGAGACCCAGTACTTC